This entry is about one TCR beta chain. Its antigen is currently unknown. One junction end disagrees with the germline gene, perhaps due to a read error. These data are taken from a study of monozygotic twins with cystic fibrosis. Study-level results: Nucleotide-identical clonotype sharing was significantly higher within monozygotic CF twin pairs than between unrelated CF individuals.

Here immunoSEQ multiplex PCR was the method, and the copy in TCRdb shows in-frame clones only, minus some. This table holds around 23,000 clones, under 95% found once. The germline V gene encodes CDR1 SGHDT and CDR2 YYEEEE. The CDR3 has 13 amino acids. This chain connects TRBV5-6 to TRBJ1-1; 7 positions match TRBD1. The sequence derives from a girl aged 2 to 10 with cystic fibrosis. Sequenced material: blood. The CDR3 bases are TGTGCCAGCAGCTTGGCTGGGACAGTGGGTGGTCCCTTT. Amino acid sequence: CASSLAGTVGGPF.